In its sample, the clone carrying this TCR beta chain was seen many times. The record originates from a study of blood T cells in healthy people across ages. Using a J-beta primer mix together with a sample-barcoded 5' primer, a second PCR was run for roughly 6 to 11 cycles. Each TCR beta cDNA got a 12-nucleotide random molecular identifier. TCRdb reanalysed the 5' RACE reads using MiXCR and keeps one entry per CDR3 protein. This sample has about 1,800,000 distinct CDR3 sequences; roughly 27% occur once, and the top ten carry 7.7%. Germline lookup yields CDR1 ENHRY and CDR2 SYGVKD. The CDR3 contains 14 residues. The V end was cut by 7 bases, the J end by 1 base, with 14 bases between. Peripheral blood, roughly 11 milliliters per donor, was collected.

The material sequenced was blood. The V call is TRBV10-3, the J call TRBJ2-7; either TRBD1 or TRBD2 may supply D (5 bases each). This receptor was obtained from a woman in her 30s in good health. This chain's CDR3 is CAIKSGDASYEQYF. The CDR3 DNA is TGTGCCATCAAATCCGGGGACGCTTCCTACGAGCAGTACTTC.